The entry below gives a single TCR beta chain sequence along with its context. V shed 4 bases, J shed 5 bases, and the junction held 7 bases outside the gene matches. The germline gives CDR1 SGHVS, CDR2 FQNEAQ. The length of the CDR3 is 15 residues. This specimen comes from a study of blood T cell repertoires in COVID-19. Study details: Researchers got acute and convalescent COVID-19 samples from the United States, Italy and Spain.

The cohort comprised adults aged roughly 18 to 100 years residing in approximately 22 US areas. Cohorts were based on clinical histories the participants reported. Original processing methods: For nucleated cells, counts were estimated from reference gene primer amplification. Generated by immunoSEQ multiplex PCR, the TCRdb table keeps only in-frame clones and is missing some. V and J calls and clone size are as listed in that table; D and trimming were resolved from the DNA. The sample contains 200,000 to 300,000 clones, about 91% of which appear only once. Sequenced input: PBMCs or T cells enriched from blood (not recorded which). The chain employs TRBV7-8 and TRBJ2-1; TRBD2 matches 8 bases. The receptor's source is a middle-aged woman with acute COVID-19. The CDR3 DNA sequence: TGTGCCAGCAGCTCAGACGGGAGGGCCAACAATGAGCAGTTCTTC. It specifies CASSSDGRANNEQFF.